Below, one T cell receptor (beta chain) is given with its context. This clone was picked up one time. The target of this receptor is not known. No base quality information exists; no much larger clone differs at one position. Using the deep immunoSEQ assay, TCR CDR3 regions were amplified from genomic DNA by multiplex PCR. Genomic DNA extracted from each cell subset was distributed evenly over all wells of several immunoSEQ 96-well plates, and each plate served as one replicate. Each replicate PCR for sorted subsets received about 180 ng genomic DNA, equal to 28,000 or so T cell genomes. Purified libraries were quantified with a Qubit 3.0 fluorometer, sized on a Bioanalyzer 2100, and re-quantified with the KAPA Library Quantification kit. Every immunoSEQ 96-well plate was sequenced on a dedicated single-read 150-cycle Illumina NextSeq 550 flow cell. Regarding the original processing steps: Because the immunoSEQ output included only junctional sequences and no quality scores, the filtering could not be the same as the filtering used for full-length reads. Sequences were annotated with PyIR, a Python wrapper for IgBLAST v1.9, using IMGT germline references to assign V/J genes and CDR3. Reads were filtered out if the reads had weak V/J assignments (E-value above 1e-6), no CDR3, stop codons, out-of-frame junctions, or ambiguous translated residues. V3J clonotypes were defined as sequences sharing the same inferred V gene, J gene, and CDR3 amino acid sequence. To compute the percentage overlap between repertoires, the number of shared unique clonotypes was divided by the size of the smaller repertoire. Repertoire richness was assessed with RTK rarefaction, the Chao1 estimator, and Recon v2.1 estimates of unobserved clonotypes. OLGA was used to compute generation probabilities for all TCRbeta clonotypes that the gDNA method yielded from a handful of donors. TCRdb holds this immuneACCESS table with in-frame rearrangements only. Some clones are missing; in checked studies, unresolved V genes explain under half, and the rest has no known cause. From that table come the V and J calls and clone size; the DNA was used to work out D and trimming. This sample comprises about 2.1 million clones, 93% of them detected only once. Under 2% of the sample is in the top ten clones.

CD8 naive samples were obtained by positive selection for CCR7 among CD45RO-negative cells, yielding a CD45RA+CCR7+ population from which TemRA cells were excluded. The donors were healthy, HIV-negative adults with no recently reported acute infections or vaccinations. Every donor was a Caucasian adult residing in Nashville, Tennessee, USA. Blood was collected by leukapheresis, and PBMCs were isolated by Ficoll-Histopaque density gradient centrifugation and then cryopreserved in liquid nitrogen vapor phase. Purity and quantity of every magnetically sorted T cell population were checked by analytical flow cytometry. Genomic DNA was isolated from every sorted fraction and measured by UV absorbance on a Nanodrop 2000c. The data belong to a study of shared clonotypes between healthy human individuals (dated by TCRdb to 2018 to 2020). For the study in its entirety: A couple of women and a few men aged 18 to 49 years were included in the cohort. The study deeply sequenced blood TCR repertoires of about 5 healthy adults to estimate repertoire size and the extent of clonotype sharing between individuals. Per donor, leukapheresis produced somewhere between about 0.94 and 9 billion PBMCs. Libraries were prepared and TCR repertoires were sequenced by different laboratories using diverse techniques, in order to increase sequencing depth and limit assay-specific biases. For each donor, CD4 naive and CD4 memory were each run on three plates, CD8 naive on two plates, and CD8 memory on one plate. General findings and caveats noted by the study authors: Even with the large sequencing depth, rarefaction of the sorted-subset datasets indicated that sequencing was incomplete. Estimated clonotype richness was generally larger for naive than for memory subsets. Based on pairwise subsampling, the degree of clonotype sharing among donors was expected to be affected by sequencing depth. Compared with non-shared clonotypes, clonotypes shared by all four sorted-subset donors had higher generation probabilities. Sampling was limited to blood, and TCR repertoires in tissue likely differ from TCR repertoires in blood. Because the study included a small number of donors, the genetic and exposure-history diversity represented was limited. Across several donors, roughly 5% of naive CD4, more than 3% of naive CD8, about 2% of memory CD4, and roughly 0.4% of memory CD8 clonotypes were shared.

CDR1 SGHTA and CDR2 FQGNSA are derived from the germline V gene. The CDR3 runs 16 amino acids, cysteine and phenylalanine included. The sequence is cut down to CDR3 DNA, 48 bases in frame from base 1. The germline ends are 14 bases apart after V is trimmed by 1 base and J by 5 bases. This sequence originates from a man aged 18 to 29 in good health. Some clones in this sample may be carry-over from other donors' samples. The specimen sequenced was naive CD8+ T cells from PBMCs. The cell subset or site tag for this specimen amounts to: CD45RA+CCR7+. Rearrangement joined TRBV7-2 to TRBJ2-2; the D gene is not confidently resolved. The CDR3 reads as follows: CASSLEVGRLTGELFF. The DNA sequence reads TGTGCCAGCAGCTTAGAAGTAGGCAGGTTGACCGGGGAGCTGTTTTTT.